The 31 T cell receptor beta chains below all came from one sample that was sequenced in a study of blood T cell repertoires in COVID-19 (dated by TCRdb to 2019 to 2021). Library creation used the immunoSEQ multiplex PCR assay. Held by TCRdb, this immuneACCESS table contains in-frame sequences only and omits some clones. Under half of the omission traces to an unresolved V gene where checked; the cause of the rest is unknown. For this sample the table gives around 70,000 clones, of which about four fifths were detected only once. The ten biggest clones cover around a third of the sample. Sequenced sample: peripheral blood. These receptors originate from a man in his 70s with acute or convalescent COVID-19.

This chain links TRBV19 with TRBJ1-2; D gene uncertain. CDR1 is LNHDA and CDR2 is SQIVND in the germline V gene (reference sequence). The CDR3 runs to 13 residues. The ends were cut back, 6 bases at V and 8 bases at J, with 16 bases in the middle. Written as DNA, the CDR3 is TGTGCCAGTAGGTTGCAATTGACTGACGGCTACACCTTC. Its protein is CASRLQLTDGYTF.

The V and J genes are TRBV28 and TRBJ1-2; D uncertain. V was shortened by 2 bases and J by 6 bases, with 10 bases between the two germline ends. The CDR3 contains 13 residues. Germline V gene lookup returns CDR1 MDHEN and CDR2 SYDVKM. Here the CDR3 reads CASSLERTNGYTF. CDR3 bases: TGTGCCAGCAGTTTAGAGCGAACCAATGGCTACACCTTC.

The chain joins TRBV10-3 to TRBJ1-4, with D uncertain. V lost 7 bases and J 0 bases, leaving 9 bases between the germline ends. Germline CDR1 ENHRY, CDR2 SYGVKD. The CDR3 has 14 amino acids. This CDR3 is CAIKGASTNEKLFF. DNA for the CDR3: TGTGCCATCAAGGGAGCCTCAACTAATGAAAAACTGTTTTTT.

The gene calls are TRBV19 and TRBJ2-1, with D possibly matching TRBD1 (5 bases). V shed 5 bases and J shed 1 base, with 18 bases lying between them. This CDR3 has 17 residues. CDR1 LNHDA and CDR2 SQIVND come from the germline V gene (reference sequence). The CDR3 DNA reads TGTGCCAGTAGTCAACAGGTTTTGGGGTTTTCCTACAATGAGCAGTTCTTC. Translation: CASSQQVLGFSYNEQFF.

V is TRBV7-9 and J is TRBJ1-4; possible D gene TRBD1, 6 bases. V was trimmed by 6 bases and J by 7 bases, leaving 12 bases between them. The CDR3 is made up of 13 amino acids. Germline V gene data show CDR1 as SEHNR and CDR2 as FQNEAQ (reference sequence). The CDR3 loop reads CASSSSQGEKLFF. CDR3 coding DNA: TGTGCCAGCAGTTCGTCACAGGGTGAAAAACTGTTTTTT.

This rearrangement joins TRBV3-1 (or the pseudogene TRBV3-2) to TRBJ2-6; D is undetermined. This CDR3 contains 16 residues. Trimming stripped 4 bases from V and 0 bases from J, with 10 bases between. Germline V gene lookup returns CDR1 LGHDT and CDR2 YNNKEL (reference sequence). The DNA for the CDR3 is TGTGCCAGCAGCCCTAGACGGAACTCTGGGGCCAACGTCCTGACTTTC. Encoded protein: CASSPRRNSGANVLTF.

The rearrangement joins TRBV6-5 to TRBJ1-1; 10 bases line up with TRBD1. V was pared by 5 bases and J by 5 bases, with 8 bases of the junction left unmatched. Germline CDR1 MNHEY, CDR2 SVGAGI. The length of the CDR3 is 15 residues. The CDR3 here is CASSRQGAVRTEAFF. In DNA form, the CDR3 reads TGTGCCAGCAGTCGACAGGGGGCGGTGAGGACTGAAGCTTTCTTT.

The chain is built from TRBV6-6 and TRBJ2-3, with D possibly being TRBD2 (7 bases). Germline V gene lookup returns CDR1 MNHNY and CDR2 SVGAGI (reference sequence). The CDR3 is 17 residues long. V lost 5 bases to trimming and J lost 2 bases, with 20 bases between them. In DNA form, the CDR3 reads TGTGCCAGCAGTCCCTTAAGCGGGACAATTTACACAGATACGCAGTATTTT. Its translation is CASSPLSGTIYTDTQYF.

The table lists this clone with a count of one. The gene calls are TRBV5-5 and TRBJ1-3, with 7 bases matching TRBD1. The CDR3 contains 15 residues. V was clipped by 4 bases and J by 0 bases; unmatched bases: 4. Germline-derived CDR1 and CDR2 are SGHKS and YYEKEE (reference sequence). In nucleotides, the CDR3 is TGTGCCAGCAGCGTGACAGGGCGCTCTGGAAACACCATATATTTT. It codes for CASSVTGRSGNTIYF.

This clone was detected a few times. The chain combines TRBV19 with TRBJ1-5; D is possibly TRBD1 (5 bases). V was trimmed by 6 bases and J by 2 bases, leaving 11 bases between them. Germline V CDR1 and CDR2: LNHDA, SQIVND (reference sequence). This CDR3 is built from 14 residues. CDR3 amino acids: CASSSGGGNQPQHF. Here the CDR3 DNA reads TGTGCCAGTAGCTCGGGGGGGGGCAATCAGCCCCAGCATTTT.

This chain joins TRBV11-3 and TRBJ2-7, with 10 nucleotides matching TRBD2. Trimming cost V 2 bases and J 7 bases; bases outside gene matches: 5. The CDR3 has 14 residues. The germline gives CDR1 SGHNT, CDR2 YENEEA. In DNA, the CDR3 is TGTGCCAGCAGCTTAATGGGACTAGCGAGTGAGCAGTACTTC. This codes for CASSLMGLASEQYF. The whole variable domain, filled in from reference TRBV11-3 and TRBJ2-7, reads EAGVVQSPRYKIIEKKQPVAFWCNPISGHNTLYWYLQNLGQGPELLIRYENEEAVDDSQLPKDRFSAERLKGVDSTLKIQPAELGDSAVYLCASSLMGLASEQYFGPGTRLTVT.

J is TRBJ1-1 and V is TRBV19; tentatively, D is TRBD1 (6 bases). This CDR3 region has 14 residues. V was clipped by 6 bases and J by 3 bases, with 14 bases between them. Germline V gives CDR1 LNHDA, CDR2 SQIVND (reference sequence). CDR3 amino acids: CASRHRARDTEAFF. CDR3 nucleotide sequence: TGTGCCAGTAGGCACAGGGCGAGGGACACTGAAGCTTTCTTT.

The chain carries TRBV19 and TRBJ2-5, with TRBD2 matching 7 bases. J lost 5 bases, V lost 1 base, and 10 bases had no gene match. This CDR3 is 16 amino acids long. Germline CDR1 LNHDA, CDR2 SQIVND (reference sequence). The DNA for the CDR3 is TGTGCCAGTAGTATAGGGATGGCGGGGGTTAGGGAGACCCAGTACTTC. Translated, it gives CASSIGMAGVRETQYF.

The V call is TRBV5-1, the J call TRBJ2-5; 11 bases map to TRBD1. Germline CDR1 reads SGHRS; CDR2 reads YFSETQ. The CDR3 covers 17 residues. The ends lost 4 bases at V and 5 bases at J; junction bases unmatched: 13. In nucleotides, the CDR3 is TGCGCCAGCAGCCTGGACAGGGGGCCAGTCGAAAGGGAGACCCAGTACTTC. Its protein product is CASSLDRGPVERETQYF.

Written as DNA, the CDR3 is TGTGCCACCAGTGATGTTGGCGGGAGAACAGATACGCAGTATTTT. Its translation is CATSDVGGRTDTQYF. This chain connects TRBV24-1 to TRBJ2-3; 7 nucleotides line up with TRBD2. The CDR3 spans 15 residues. With 3 bases clipped from V and 3 bases from J, the junction kept 5 bases outside the gene matches. From germline, CDR1 is KGHDR and CDR2 SFDVKD.

This clone turned up a few times. CDR3 nucleotides: TGTGCCAGCAGTCATTCGAGAGGGGGCGGCTACACCTTC. Encoded protein: CASSHSRGGGYTF. The chain employs TRBV12-3 or TRBV12-4 and TRBJ1-2, with 7 positions matching TRBD1. V shed 5 bases and J 8 bases; nucleotides not matched to a gene: 8. The CDR3 loop spans 13 amino acids.

V gene TRBV7-9 combines with J gene TRBJ2-1; 9 nucleotides match TRBD1. Germline V lookup: CDR1 SEHNR, CDR2 FQNEAQ (reference sequence). This CDR3 comprises 15 residues. V shed 5 bases, J shed 6 bases, and the junction held 8 bases outside the gene matches. The CDR3, as DNA: TGTGCCAGCAGCGCGGGACAGGGAAATCTCAATGAGCAGTTCTTC. This translates into CASSAGQGNLNEQFF.

The V and J genes are TRBV30 and TRBJ1-1; D might be TRBD1 (5 bases). CDR1 and CDR2 from the germline V gene are GTSNPN and SVGIG (reference sequence). Trimming left V 7 bases short and J 1 base short, with 10 bases between. The CDR3 length is 12 residues. In DNA, the CDR3 is TGTGCCTCCCAGGGCAGGAACACTGAAGCTTTCTTT. Protein: CASQGRNTEAFF.

Only one count was recorded for this clone. The chain has TRBV3-1 (or the pseudogene TRBV3-2) and TRBJ1-4; 7 bases fit TRBD1. This CDR3 spans 18 amino acids. The germline V gene has CDR1 LGHDT and CDR2 YNNKEL (reference sequence). V was pared by 7 bases and J by 0 bases, with 14 bases of the junction left unmatched. CDR3 in DNA: TGTGCCAGCATCCTCCGGGACAGAAGGTATGCAACTAATGAAAAACTGTTTTTT. Translation gives CASILRDRRYATNEKLFF.

This chain links TRBV28 with TRBJ1-2; 7 bases match TRBD1. Trimming cost V 6 bases and J 5 bases; bases outside gene matches: 9. This CDR3 has 14 residues. Germline V CDR1 and CDR2: MDHEN, SYDVKM. The CDR3 here is CASSRAPTGYGYTF. The CDR3 DNA sequence: TGTGCCAGCAGCCGGGCCCCGACAGGGTATGGCTACACCTTC.

The V gene is TRBV27, the J gene TRBJ1-6; 12 positions agree with TRBD1. The ends lost 4 bases at V and 10 bases at J; junction bases unmatched: 2. This CDR3 region has 14 residues. Germline V gene data show CDR1 as MNHEY and CDR2 as SMNVEV (reference sequence). CDR3 nucleotide sequence: TGTGCCAGCAGTTGGGACAGGGGGCGATCACCCCTCCACTTT. This gives the protein CASSWDRGRSPLHF.

The genes are TRBV10-1 and TRBJ2-1, with TRBD2 identical over 7 bases. V lost 8 bases, J lost 3 bases, and 7 bases stayed unmatched. CDR1 and CDR2 from the germline V gene are WNHNN and SYGVQD (reference sequence). CDR3 size: 14 residues. CDR3 nucleotides: TGCGCCAGCGGGGGGGGGAGGCACTACAATGAGCAGTTCTTC. It is translated as CASGGGRHYNEQFF.

V and J are TRBV25-1 and TRBJ2-1; the match to TRBD1 covers 8 bases. Germline V gene lookup returns CDR1 MGHDK and CDR2 SYGVNS. The ends lost 8 bases at V and 9 bases at J; junction bases unmatched: 9. This CDR3 has 13 amino acids. In DNA, the CDR3 is TGTGCCAGCGAACCGGGACAGGTGGGTGAGCAGTTCTTC. Encoded protein: CASEPGQVGEQFF.

The chain employs TRBV19 and TRBJ1-1, with D perhaps TRBD1 (6 bases). This CDR3 comprises 14 residues. Trimming pared 5 bases from V and 1 base from J, leaving 11 bases between. Per the germline V gene, CDR1 is LNHDA and CDR2 is SQIVND (reference sequence). CDR3: CASSATRGNTEAFF. The CDR3 bases are TGTGCCAGTAGTGCAACCAGGGGGAACACTGAAGCTTTCTTT.

The CDR3 region is CASSLLGLMAQHF. The CDR3 nucleotides are TGTGCCAGCAGTTTATTGGGCTTGATGGCCCAGCATTTT. V is TRBV28 and J is TRBJ1-5; D remains unclear. The germline gives CDR1 MDHEN, CDR2 SYDVKM. The CDR3 loop spans 13 amino acids. Trimming stripped 1 base from V and 11 bases from J, with 12 bases between.

The genes are TRBV7-9 and TRBJ2-7; 9 nucleotides agree with TRBD2. The CDR3 consists of 15 residues. Germline CDR1 and CDR2: SEHNR and FQNEAQ (reference sequence). J gave up 3 bases and V 1 base, and 4 bases lay outside the gene matches. The CDR3 nucleotides read TGTGCCAGCAGCTTAGAGGTAGCGGGGGACTACGAGCAGTACTTC. It translates to CASSLEVAGDYEQYF.

This clone was observed a handful of times. The CDR3 loop is CASSAFDRPSSYGYTF. The CDR3 region has the DNA TGTGCCAGCAGCGCCTTTGACAGACCATCTAGCTATGGCTACACCTTC. The rearrangement joins TRBV9 to TRBJ1-2, with a tentative D call TRBD1 (5 bases). The CDR3 is made up of 16 amino acids. V lost 3 bases, J lost 4 bases, and 19 bases lay in between. Looked up from germline, CDR1 is SGDLS and CDR2 is YYNGEE.

J is TRBJ2-2 and V is TRBV7-6, with 7 nucleotides matching TRBD2. V was clipped by 5 bases and J by 0 bases; unmatched bases: 6. The CDR3 sequence is 16 residues long. Germline CDR1 is SGHVS and CDR2 is FNYEAQ. The CDR3 DNA reads as TGTGCCAGCAGCCCCGAAGCGGGGACGAACACCGGGGAGCTGTTTTTT. Its translation: CASSPEAGTNTGELFF.

The chain links TRBV18 to TRBJ1-4, with D perhaps TRBD1 (6 bases). Between the trimmed V and J ends, which lost 2 bases and 4 bases, there was a span of 11 bases. The CDR3 extends over 15 amino acids. The germline gives CDR1 KGHSH, CDR2 LQKENI. The DNA of the CDR3 is TGTGCCAGCTCACCAGACCTCAGGGGTAATGAAAAACTGTTTTTT. This encodes CASSPDLRGNEKLFF.

The chain combines TRBV9 with TRBJ2-3; 8 positions match TRBD1. V shed 5 bases and J 3 bases; nucleotides not matched to a gene: 8. This CDR3 is built from 15 residues. Germline-derived CDR1 and CDR2 are SGDLS and YYNGEE. Here the CDR3 reads CASRAGGAGTDTQYF. The CDR3 bases are TGTGCCAGCAGGGCAGGGGGCGCGGGGACAGATACGCAGTATTTT.

This CDR3 reads CASKQDLSPLHF. CDR3 nucleotide sequence: TGTGCCAGTAAACAGGACCTTTCACCCCTCCACTTT. This chain uses TRBV19 with TRBJ1-6; D is perhaps TRBD1 (5 bases). The V and J ends lost 7 bases and 9 bases respectively, with 10 bases between them. The CDR3 loop spans 12 amino acids. Germline CDR1 LNHDA, CDR2 SQIVND (reference sequence).